These 17 T cell receptor beta chains came from one sample sequenced in a study of blood T cell repertoires in COVID-19. The data were produced by immunoSEQ multiplex PCR, yet TCRdb's version contains in-frame clones alone and is incomplete. The sample carries about 140,000 clones, under 85% recorded once. The sequencing sample was made of peripheral blood. The source is a human donor in a cohort sampled during active COVID-19.

The chain uses TRBV28 and TRBJ2-1; D is possibly TRBD2 (9 bases). V gave up 6 bases and J gave up 4 bases, with 22 bases separating them. The germline V gene encodes CDR1 MDHEN and CDR2 SYDVKM. This CDR3 comprises 17 residues. In DNA form, the CDR3 reads TGTGCCAGCAGGGGGACAGGTAATAGCGGGAGTTACAATGAGCAGTTCTTC. Translating it yields CASRGTGNSGSYNEQFF.

This clone was observed a single time. The rearrangement joins TRBV21-1 to TRBJ2-7; the table's D call of TRBD2 was not tested on the DNA. TRBV21-1 is shown as a pseudogene. This CDR3 has 14 residues. In DNA form, the CDR3 reads TGTGCCAGCAGCGAAGCTAGCGGGGCCTACGAGCAGTACTTC. It is translated as CASSEASGAYEQYF.

The rearrangement joins TRBV7-9 to TRBJ1-1; D possibly corresponds to TRBD1 (5 bases). Trimming removed 2 bases from V and 8 bases from J, with 15 bases in between. Germline V gene lookup returns CDR1 SEHNR and CDR2 FQNEAQ (reference sequence). The CDR3 loop spans 14 amino acids. This CDR3 reads CASSLLDSKYEAFF. The DNA of the CDR3 is TGTGCCAGCAGCTTACTCGACAGCAAGTACGAAGCTTTCTTT.

The chain links TRBV5-6 to TRBJ2-6; D is possibly TRBD1 (5 bases). This CDR3 is 17 amino acids long. V lost 0 bases and J lost 0, with 10 bases in between. The germline V gene encodes CDR1 SGHDT and CDR2 YYEEEE. The CDR3 is CASSLDPDSSGANVLTF. The CDR3 nucleotides read TGTGCCAGCAGCTTGGACCCCGACAGCTCTGGGGCCAACGTCCTGACTTTC.

This clone has more than one count but fewer than ten. CDR3 sequence: CSGGDFYTGELFF. Written as DNA, the CDR3 is TGCAGCGGTGGGGACTTCTACACCGGGGAGCTGTTTTTT. The rearrangement joins TRBV29-1 to TRBJ2-2; TRBD2 might be the D (6 bases). Germline V gives CDR1 SQVTM, CDR2 ANQGSEA. The CDR3 contains 13 residues. V lost 7 bases and J lost 3, with 12 bases in between.

V usage is TRBV5-6 and J usage is TRBJ1-5; 9 bases are shared with TRBD1. V shed 4 bases, J shed 10 bases, and the junction held 9 bases outside the gene matches. This CDR3 comprises 14 residues. Per the germline V gene, CDR1 is SGHDT and CDR2 is YYEEEE. The chain's CDR3 is CASSRLDRGFPQHF. The CDR3 DNA follows: TGTGCCAGCAGCCGTCTGGACAGGGGATTTCCCCAGCATTTT.

The chain is built from TRBV5-4 and TRBJ2-5; TRBD2 matches 8 bases. This CDR3 has 15 amino acids. Germline-derived CDR1 and CDR2 are SGHNT and YYREEE (reference sequence). Losses at the gene ends were 2 bases for V and 4 bases for J; bases not matched to a gene: 7. CDR3 in amino acids: CASSFAGGGGETQYF. The CDR3 nucleotides read TGTGCCAGCAGCTTCGCGGGAGGAGGCGGAGAGACCCAGTACTTC.

The rearrangement uses TRBV10-3 and TRBJ2-7; TRBD2 is a possible D gene (6 bases). The V and J ends lost 10 bases and 3 bases respectively, with 13 bases between them. This CDR3 comprises 12 residues. Germline loops: CDR1 ENHRY, CDR2 SYGVKD. CDR3 sequence (DNA): TGTGCCACCCATGAGGGAGGCTACGAGCAGTACTTC. Encoded protein: CATHEGGYEQYF.

The rearrangement uses TRBV7-3 and TRBJ1-2, with TRBD1 identical over 9 bases. CDR3 length: 15 amino acids. J gave up 8 bases and V 0 bases, and 7 bases lay outside the gene matches. The V gene's germline CDR1 is SGHTA and CDR2 FQGTGA. CDR3 in amino acids: CASSLTTGGAGGYTF. CDR3 DNA: TGTGCCAGCAGCTTAACAACAGGGGGCGCCGGGGGCTACACCTTC.

The chain couples TRBV6-2 or TRBV6-3 to TRBJ2-7; D may be TRBD1 (5 bases). V gave up 4 bases and J gave up 3 bases, with 16 bases separating them. The germline V gene encodes CDR1 MNHEY and CDR2 SVGEGT. The CDR3 has 15 residues. CDR3 sequence: CASSSLGALSYEQYF. In DNA, the CDR3 is TGTGCCAGCAGTTCCCTAGGGGCCCTAAGCTACGAGCAGTACTTC.

The chain links TRBV19 to TRBJ1-5; a possible D gene is TRBD1 (5 bases). This CDR3 has 15 amino acids. The germline V gene encodes CDR1 LNHDA and CDR2 SQIVND (reference sequence). V lost 1 base to trimming and J lost 0 bases, with 7 bases between them. CDR3 amino acids: CASSIGQLSNQPQHF. For the CDR3, the DNA is TGTGCCAGTAGTATAGGACAGCTTAGCAATCAGCCCCAGCATTTT. Variable domain in full (rest from reference TRBV19 and TRBJ1-5): DGGITQSPKYLFRKEGQNVTLSCEQNLNHDAMYWYRQDPGQGLRLIYYSQIVNDFQKGDIAEGYSVSREKKESFPLTVTSAQKNPTAFYLCASSIGQLSNQPQHFGDGTRLSIL.

This chain connects TRBV5-6 to TRBJ2-3; 10 bases agree with TRBD1. The germline V gene encodes CDR1 SGHDT and CDR2 YYEEEE. V shed 2 bases and J 3 bases; nucleotides not matched to a gene: 6. The CDR3 contains 16 residues. The CDR3 protein is CASSFATGGRTDTQYF. CDR3 DNA: TGTGCCAGCAGCTTCGCGACAGGGGGCCGAACAGATACGCAGTATTTT.

The chain combines TRBV28 with TRBJ2-7, with D possibly matching TRBD2 (6 bases). Between the trimmed V and J ends, which lost 2 bases and 6 bases, there was a span of 14 bases. The CDR3 runs 14 residues. CDR1 and CDR2 from the germline V gene are MDHEN and SYDVKM. The CDR3 loop reads CASSLPSLRGEQYF. The CDR3 nucleotides are TGTGCCAGCAGTTTACCCAGTTTGCGGGGCGAGCAGTACTTC.

The chain combines TRBV3-1 (or the pseudogene TRBV3-2) with TRBJ1-6; perhaps TRBD1 as D (5 bases). In germline, CDR1 is LGHDT, CDR2 YNNKEL (reference sequence). CDR3 length equals 15 residues. Trimming removed 4 bases at V and 9 bases at J, with 16 bases between. In DNA, the CDR3 is TGTGCCAGCAGCCCCCAGTCAGGGTCGGGTTCACCCCTCCACTTT. Its protein is CASSPQSGSGSPLHF.

This chain uses TRBV18 with TRBJ1-4; perhaps TRBD1 as D (5 bases). This CDR3 has 15 residues. V was cut by 3 bases and J by 0 bases, with 8 bases left in between. Germline CDR1 KGHSH, CDR2 LQKENI. CDR3 in DNA: TGTGCCAGCTCACCCCTGACAGCAACTAATGAAAAACTGTTTTTT. Translating gives CASSPLTATNEKLFF. Looking up the rest from reference TRBV18 and TRBJ1-4 gives the full variable domain: NAGVMQNPRHLVRRRGQEARLRCSPMKGHSHVYWYRQLPEEGLKFMVYLQKENIIDESGMPKERFSAEFPKEGPSILRIQQVVRGDSAAYFCASSPLTATNEKLFFGSGTQLSVL.

The V and J genes are TRBV5-1 and TRBJ2-7; TRBD1 aligns across 7 bases. This CDR3 is 17 amino acids long. Looked up from germline, CDR1 is SGHRS and CDR2 is YFSETQ. Trimming cost V 1 base and J 0 bases; bases outside gene matches: 10. The CDR3 is CASSLPDRQGSSYEQYF. CDR3 nucleotides: TGCGCCAGCAGCTTGCCTGACCGACAGGGAAGCTCCTACGAGCAGTACTTC. Looking up the rest from reference TRBV5-1 and TRBJ2-7 gives the full variable domain: KAGVTQTPRYLIKTRGQQVTLSCSPISGHRSVSWYQQTPGQGLQFLFEYFSETQRNKGNFPGRFSGRQFSNSRSEMNVSTLELGDSALYLCASSLPDRQGSSYEQYFGPGTRLTVT.

The genes are TRBV7-2 and TRBJ1-5, with 8 bases lining up with TRBD1. J was trimmed by 5 bases and V by 5 bases; bases with no gene match: 5. Germline CDR1 SGHTA, CDR2 FQGNSA. The CDR3 extends over 14 amino acids. CDR3 residues: CASSVQGGYQPQHF. As DNA, the CDR3 is TGTGCCAGCAGCGTACAGGGGGGATATCAGCCCCAGCATTTT.